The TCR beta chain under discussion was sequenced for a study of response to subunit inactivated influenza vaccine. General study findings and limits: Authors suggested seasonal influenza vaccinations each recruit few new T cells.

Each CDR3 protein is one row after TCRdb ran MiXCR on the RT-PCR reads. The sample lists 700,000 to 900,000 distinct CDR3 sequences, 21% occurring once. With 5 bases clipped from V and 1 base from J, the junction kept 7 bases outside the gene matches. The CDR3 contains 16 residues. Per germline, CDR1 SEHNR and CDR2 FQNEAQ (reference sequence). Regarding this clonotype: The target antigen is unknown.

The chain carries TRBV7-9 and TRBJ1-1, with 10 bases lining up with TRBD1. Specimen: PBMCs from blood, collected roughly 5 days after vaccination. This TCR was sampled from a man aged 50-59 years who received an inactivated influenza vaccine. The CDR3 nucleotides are TGTGCCAGCAGCCCGACCAGACAGGGGGCGAACACTGAAGCTTTCTTT. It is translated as CASSPTRQGANTEAFF.